This T cell receptor beta chain was observed in a study of prognosis after radiotherapy for stage I lung cancer. With 4 bases clipped from V and 4 bases from J, the junction kept 6 bases outside the gene matches. The CDR3 is 14 residues long. Germline assignment: CDR1 MNHNS and CDR2 SASEGT. Two rounds of multiplex PCR amplified TCR beta CDR3 from genomic DNA. Every TRBV and TRBJ gene had its own specific primer in first-round PCR. A single record per CDR3 protein comes from TCRdb applying MiXCR to the multiplex PCR reads. The table shows about 59,000 distinct CDR3 sequences, with around a quarter occurring only once. Ten or more counts support this clonotype.

The origin of this receptor is a donor over 45 with non-small cell lung cancer. The chain employs TRBV6-1 and TRBJ1-1; 7 bases are a match to TRBD1. The specimen comprised PBMCs, sampled before or after stereotactic body radiation therapy (not recorded which). As DNA, the CDR3 is TGTGCCAGCAGTGTCGACAGGGACATCACTGAAGCTTTCTTT. Translation gives CASSVDRDITEAFF.